This T cell receptor beta chain originates from a study of CXCR3-negative and CXCR3-positive naive CD8 T cells. Preparation of TRB cDNA libraries relied on 5' RACE carrying UMI labels. TCRdb reprocessed the 5' RACE reads and stores each CDR3 protein as one record, lacking DNA. Reported are 8,000 or so distinct CDR3 sequences; the ten largest clones contain about 2.5%. Germline-derived CDR1 and CDR2 are SEHNR and FQNEAQ (reference sequence). The CDR3 runs to 13 residues. This clonotype shows up as medium-sized by frequency. The sequenced material came from naive CXCR3- CD8+ T cells from blood. Sample subset: CD45RO-CCR7+CD27+CD95- naive CD8+ T cells lacking CXCR3 (TNR3-). This TCR came from a human donor in good health. Some clones in this sample may be carry-over from other donors' samples. The J gene is TRBJ2-1, the V gene TRBV7-9; TCRdb selects TRBD2, and the lack of DNA leaves this call unchecked. This chain's CDR3 is CARGTSGDNEQFF.